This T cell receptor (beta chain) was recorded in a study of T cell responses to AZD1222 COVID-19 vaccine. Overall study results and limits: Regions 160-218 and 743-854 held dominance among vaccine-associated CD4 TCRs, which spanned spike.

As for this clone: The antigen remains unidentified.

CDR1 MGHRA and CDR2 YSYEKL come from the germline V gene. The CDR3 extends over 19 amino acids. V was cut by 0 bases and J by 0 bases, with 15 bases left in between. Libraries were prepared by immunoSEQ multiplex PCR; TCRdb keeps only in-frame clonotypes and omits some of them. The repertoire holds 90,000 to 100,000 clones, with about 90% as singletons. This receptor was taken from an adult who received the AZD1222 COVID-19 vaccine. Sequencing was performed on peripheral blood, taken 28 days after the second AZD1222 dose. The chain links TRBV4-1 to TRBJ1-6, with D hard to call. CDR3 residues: CASSQDSSGRSSYNSPLHF. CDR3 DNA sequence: TGCGCCAGCAGCCAAGATTCTTCGGGCAGGAGCTCCTATAATTCACCCCTCCACTTT.